These T cell receptor beta chains were read from a single sample in a study of blood T cells in healthy people across ages. Each CDR3 protein gets one entry after TCRdb re-called the 5' RACE reads with MiXCR. Here the sample spans hundreds of thousands of distinct CDR3 sequences, about 43% being singletons. Sequencing used blood. The receptors stem from a man older than 75 in good health. Each CDR3 is given with its conserved first and last residue. The order of the fields is V gene, J gene, clone size, D gene, CDR3 length, CDR3 DNA, CDR3 protein. A D gene is named only where the DNA matches it firmly. A row's size may be missing; if present it is once, few, many or a size class.

V gene: TRBV27
J gene: TRBJ2-2
clone size: -
D gene: TRBD1
CDR3 length: 15
CDR3 DNA: TGTGCCAGCAGACCCACAGGGGTAAACACCGGGGAGCTGTTTTTT
CDR3 protein: CASRPTGVNTGELFF

V gene: TRBV10-1
J gene: TRBJ1-1
clone size: few
D gene: TRBD1
CDR3 length: 12
CDR3 DNA: TGCGCCAGCAGTGAGTCGACAGGGGAAGCTTTCTTT
CDR3 protein: CASSESTGEAFF

V gene: TRBV24-1
J gene: TRBJ2-3
clone size: few
D gene: -
CDR3 length: 15
CDR3 DNA: TGTGCCACCTCTGATGGTGGGAGAAACACAGATACGCAGTATTTT
CDR3 protein: CATSDGGRNTDTQYF

V gene: TRBV18
J gene: TRBJ2-5
clone size: few
D gene: -
CDR3 length: 14
CDR3 DNA: TGTGCCAGCGACTACAGGGTAAACAGTGAGACCCAGTACTTC
CDR3 protein: CASDYRVNSETQYF

V gene: TRBV4-1
J gene: TRBJ2-1
clone size: -
D gene: TRBD1
CDR3 length: 16
CDR3 DNA: TGCGCCAGCAGCCAAACCGGGACAGCAACCTACAATGAGCAGTTCTTC
CDR3 protein: CASSQTGTATYNEQFF

V gene: TRBV11-3
J gene: TRBJ2-1
clone size: -
D gene: -
CDR3 length: 15
CDR3 DNA: TGTGCCAGCAGCTTAGGGGGTGAGGGGAGCGATGAGCAGTTCTTC
CDR3 protein: CASSLGGEGSDEQFF

V gene: TRBV3-1
J gene: TRBJ1-5
clone size: -
D gene: -
CDR3 length: 17
CDR3 DNA: TGTGCCAGCAGCCAAGGAATGGGAGGCGCCAACAATCAGCCCCAGCATTTT
CDR3 protein: CASSQGMGGANNQPQHF

V gene: TRBV20-1
J gene: TRBJ2-7
clone size: -
D gene: TRBD2
CDR3 length: 15
CDR3 DNA: TGCAGTGCTTATCCCGGGACTAGCTACGACAATGAGCAGTACTTC
CDR3 protein: CSAYPGTSYDNEQYF

V gene: TRBV5-8
J gene: TRBJ2-5
clone size: -
D gene: -
CDR3 length: 13
CDR3 DNA: TGTGCCAGCAGCCCTAAGGGGGGAGAGACCCAGTACTTC
CDR3 protein: CASSPKGGETQYF

V gene: TRBV20-1
J gene: TRBJ2-1
clone size: -
D gene: -
CDR3 length: 16
CDR3 DNA: TGCAGTGCTACAAGGTCTCGACTTCCCTCCTACAATGAGCAGTTCTTC
CDR3 protein: CSATRSRLPSYNEQFF

V gene: TRBV7-8
J gene: TRBJ2-1
clone size: few
D gene: -
CDR3 length: 15
CDR3 DNA: TGTGCCAGCAGACCGGCGGGCCGGACGGGCCATGAGCAGTTCTTC
CDR3 protein: CASRPAGRTGHEQFF